This TCR beta chain was recorded in a study of blood T cell repertoires in COVID-19. Study summary: COVID-19 samples from acute and convalescent phases originated in the United States, Italy and Spain. In each case, the material was cDNA or gDNA derived from T cells, B-cell-depleted T cells, or PBMCs.

Germline lookup yields CDR1 LGHDT and CDR2 YNNKEL (reference sequence). There are 14 residues in the CDR3. Trimming removed 1 base from V and 4 bases from J, with 8 bases in between. Study processing details: From reference gene primer amplification, estimates of nucleated cell counts were derived. Profiled with immunoSEQ multiplex PCR; TCRdb holds only in-frame clones, not every one. D and trimming come from the DNA, and the V and J calls and clone size come from that table. The sample yields roughly 100,000 clones, less than 80% seen once. This clonotype originated in a man in his 70s with active or convalescent COVID-19. Input material: peripheral blood. This rearrangement joins TRBV3-1 (or the pseudogene TRBV3-2) to TRBJ1-3; D call uncertain. The CDR3 sequence is CASSQVAIGNTIYF. In DNA, the CDR3 is TGTGCCAGCAGCCAAGTGGCCATAGGAAACACCATATATTTT.